This entry lists 8 T cell receptor beta chains sequenced from one sample in a study of CD8+ T cells in alopecia areata. Noted treatment: oral pan-JAK inhibitor, 5-10 mg twice daily. cDNA prepared by RNA extraction and subsequent reverse transcription served as the template for sequencing. Some clones are missing from TCRdb's copy, which holds only in-frame ones; the method was immunoSEQ multiplex PCR. The table lists 250,000 to 300,000 clones, 58% of them singletons. This material consisted of CD4+ T cells sorted from blood, taken at week 24, from a patient treated with tofacitinib. The receptors were sampled from a human donor with alopecia areata.

This clone was detected only a few times. The chain has TRBV25-1 and TRBJ2-7; 7 nucleotides match TRBD2. Germline V lookup: CDR1 MGHDK, CDR2 SYGVNS. V shed 7 bases and J 0 bases; nucleotides not matched to a gene: 6. This CDR3 has 14 residues. The CDR3 here is CASMGGMSSYEQYF. CDR3 bases: TGTGCCAGCATGGGGGGGATGAGCTCCTACGAGCAGTACTTC.

The V and J genes are TRBV11-2 and TRBJ2-7; 7 bases are a match to TRBD1. With V trimmed by 5 bases and J by 3 bases, 7 bases remained unmatched. CDR1 and CDR2 (germline): SGHAT, FQNNGV. CDR3 length equals 14 residues. CDR3 nucleotides: TGTGCCAGCAGCCCAACGACAGGGCTCTACGAGCAGTACTTC. Translation gives CASSPTTGLYEQYF.

This chain uses TRBV5-1 with TRBJ1-2; 7 bases match TRBD1. V gave up 0 bases and J gave up 0 bases; unmatched junction bases: 2. This CDR3 contains 15 residues. The germline gives CDR1 SGHRS, CDR2 YFSETQ. The CDR3 protein is CASSLVTGTNYGYTF. The CDR3, as DNA: TGCGCCAGCAGCTTGGTGACAGGGACTAACTATGGCTACACCTTC.

A few counts support this clone. The chain joins TRBV28 to TRBJ1-5; D possibly corresponds to TRBD1 (5 bases). Germline V gene sequence: CDR1 MDHEN, CDR2 SYDVKM. Trimming removed 6 bases from V and 0 bases from J, with 6 bases in between. CDR3 length: 13 amino acids. In nucleotides, the CDR3 is TGTGCCAGCAGAGACAGTAGCAATCAGCCCCAGCATTTT. Translating gives CASRDSSNQPQHF.

Only a few counts were recorded for this clone. The V and J genes are TRBV10-3 and TRBJ2-4, with D perhaps matching TRBD1 (7 bases). The CDR3 covers 15 residues. CDR1 is ENHRY and CDR2 is SYGVKD in the germline V gene. V lost 6 bases to trimming and J lost 3 bases, with 15 bases between them. The CDR3 protein is CAIRPSRGDKNIQYF. CDR3 DNA sequence: TGTGCCATCAGGCCATCCAGGGGGGACAAAAACATTCAGTACTTC.

The V and J genes are TRBV9 and TRBJ1-2, with D unclear. V lost 2 bases and J lost 7, with 15 bases in between. The CDR3 has 14 amino acids. Germline CDR1 and CDR2: SGDLS and YYNGEE. Here the CDR3 reads CASSVGGLEGGYTF. CDR3 nucleotides: TGTGCCAGCAGCGTCGGAGGACTGGAGGGTGGCTACACCTTC.

The sample holds a few counts of this clone. CDR3 nucleotide sequence: TGCAGCGTCACCGGGACAGGCTACGAGACCCAGTACTTC. Amino acids: CSVTGTGYETQYF. The chain recombines TRBV29-1 with TRBJ2-5; 8 nucleotides match TRBD1. Germline V gives CDR1 SQVTM, CDR2 ANQGSEA. The CDR3 runs 13 residues. Trimming removed 6 bases from V and 5 bases from J; junction bases left unmatched: 8. Together with reference TRBV29-1 and TRBJ2-5, the CDR3 gives the full variable domain: SAVISQKPSRDICQRGTSLTIQCQVDSQVTMMFWYRQQPGQSLTLIATANQGSEATYESGFVIDKFPISRPNLTFSTLTVSNMSPEDSSIYLCSVTGTGYETQYFGPGTRLLVL.

V usage is TRBV5-1 and J usage is TRBJ2-5; D unclear. Between the trimmed V and J ends, which lost 0 bases and 2 bases, there was a span of 11 bases. This CDR3 has 15 residues. From germline, CDR1 is SGHRS and CDR2 YFSETQ. In nucleotides, the CDR3 is TGCGCCAGCAGCTTGGAGGCCCAGGCTCAAGAGACCCAGTACTTC. Protein sequence: CASSLEAQAQETQYF.